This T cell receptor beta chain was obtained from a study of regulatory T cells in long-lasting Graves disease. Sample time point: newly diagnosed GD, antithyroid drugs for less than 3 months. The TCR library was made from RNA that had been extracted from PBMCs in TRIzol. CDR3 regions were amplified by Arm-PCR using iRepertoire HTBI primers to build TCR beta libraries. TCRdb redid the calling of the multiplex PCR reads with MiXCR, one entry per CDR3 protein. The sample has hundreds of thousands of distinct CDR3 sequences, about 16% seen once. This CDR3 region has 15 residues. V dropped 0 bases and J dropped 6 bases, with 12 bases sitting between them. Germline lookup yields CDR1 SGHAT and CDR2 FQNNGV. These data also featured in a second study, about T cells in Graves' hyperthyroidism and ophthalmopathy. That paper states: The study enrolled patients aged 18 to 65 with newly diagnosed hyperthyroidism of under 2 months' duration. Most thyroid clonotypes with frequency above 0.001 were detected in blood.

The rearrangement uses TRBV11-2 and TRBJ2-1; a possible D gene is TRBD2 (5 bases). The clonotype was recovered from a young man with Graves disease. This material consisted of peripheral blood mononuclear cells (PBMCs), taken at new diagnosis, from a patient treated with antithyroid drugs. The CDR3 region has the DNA TGTGCCAGCAGCTTAGAGTTCTCGGGATCCAATGAGCAGTTCTTC. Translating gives CASSLEFSGSNEQFF.